This T cell receptor (beta chain) was obtained from a study of blood T cell repertoires in COVID-19. Study at large: Samples came from the United States, Italy and Spain, spanning acute and convalescent COVID-19. PBMCs, B-cell-depleted T cells, or T cells were the source of the cDNA or gDNA that made up the material.

Assay used: immunoSEQ multiplex PCR; TCRdb lists only in-frame clones, some missing. This table has over 100,000 clones, around 89% appearing once. CDR1 is SGHRS, CDR2 YFSETQ, per germline. The germline V and J ends were trimmed by 0 bases and 3 bases, with 8 bases remaining between them. The CDR3 is 14 amino acids. In the case of this clone: Other DNA sequences in this specimen translate into the identical CDR3.

Sequences were obtained from peripheral blood. This chain joins TRBV5-1 and TRBJ2-3, with D possibly TRBD2 on 5 matching bases. The sequence derives from a human donor in a cohort sampled during active COVID-19. CDR3 sequence reads: CASSLDPGTDTQYF. The CDR3 DNA is TGCGCCAGCAGCTTGGATCCGGGGACAGATACGCAGTATTTT.